The TCR beta chain described here comes from a study of vaccination and CD4 T cells after COVID-19. For the study at large: Sampling after COVID took place at a median of about 91 days (range 35 to 161) following diagnosis.

This clonotype was counted between two and nine times. Its antigen is unidentified. Sequence data for DNA of cultured CD4+ T cells were generated by the Oncomine TCR Beta short-read assay. TCRdb analysed the PCR reads with MiXCR anew, one entry per CDR3 protein. The sample yields more than 9,000 distinct CDR3 sequences, roughly 60% seen once. CDR3 length equals 14 residues. Germline V gene sequence: CDR1 LGHNA, CDR2 YSLEER. V was cut by 5 bases and J by 7 bases, with 18 bases left in between. Treatment here: approximately nine-day PBMC culture with coronavirus spike peptide pools or control peptides (ViraFEST assay). Days 3 and 7 saw half the medium swapped for fresh IL-2 medium.

The source material was CD4+ T cells from blood, cultured in vitro. The clonotype was recovered from a human donor who had recovered from COVID-19. This chain uses TRBV4-3 with TRBJ2-7; D not resolved. The CDR3 sequence is CASSMTADPREQYF. The CDR3 bases are TGCGCCAGCAGCATGACCGCAGATCCTCGAGAGCAGTACTTC.